This T cell receptor (beta chain) was recorded in a study of long-term antiretroviral therapy in people with HIV. Broader study findings: The study found narrower CDR3 length ranges in HIV repertoires than in controls.

Comment on this clone: As yet, its antigen is unknown.

There are 14 residues in the CDR3. V shed 1 base and J shed 2 bases, with 7 bases lying between them. Germline V gives CDR1 SGHVS, CDR2 FQNEAQ. An immunoSEQ assay, version v3.0, was performed at survey level. TCRdb's table, derived via immunoSEQ multiplex PCR, lists solely in-frame clones and lacks some. The data show about 30,000 clones, more than 85% seen once. Treatment locations for all participants with HIV were in the United States. This clonotype was obtained from a middle-aged man with HIV. The sequenced sample was unsorted PBMCs, obtained 6.2 years after starting antiretroviral therapy. This chain uses TRBV7-8 with TRBJ2-3, with a possible D match to TRBD2 (6 bases). The CDR3 coding sequence is TGTGCCAGCAGCTTAGAGGACTACACAGATACGCAGTATTTT. Encoded protein: CASSLEDYTDTQYF.